This TCR beta chain was observed in a study of CD8+CD57+ T cells in acquired aplastic anemia. At the level of the study: DNA from sorted CD4+ and CD8+ cells averaged around 3.5 ug.

Profiling of TCR beta VDJ combinations and CDR3 sequences used genomic DNA as template. TCRdb independently ran MiXCR on the reads; one entry per CDR3 protein. Of about 160,000 distinct CDR3 sequences listed, about 64% were seen once; the top ten hold under 60%. Study-level findings and limits: It was found that fewer than 35 CD8+ CDR3 sequences were shared between patients and controls.

As for this clonotype: Its specificity is not known.

Patients included in sequencing had previously demonstrated CD8+CD57+ cell expansion by flow cytometry. The blood sampling took place in patients who had so far received no therapy. CDR3 length: 15 residues. V lost 1 base to trimming and J lost 2 bases, with 7 bases between them. The germline V gene has CDR1 SGHRS and CDR2 YFSETQ. The chain is built from TRBV5-1 and TRBJ1-6, with unresolved D. This sequence was found in a human donor with aplastic anemia. The sequenced sample was sorted CD4+, CD8+, or CD8+CD57+ T cells (not recorded which) from PBMCs. The DNA of the CDR3 is TGCGCCAGCAGCTTGCAGGACCCCTATAATTCACCCCTCCACTTT. Translating gives CASSLQDPYNSPLHF.